This T cell receptor (beta chain) was captured in a study of blood T cell repertoires in COVID-19. Study-wide background: The samples span acute and convalescent COVID-19 from the United States, Italy and Spain. PBMCs, B-cell-depleted T cells, or T cells were the source of the cDNA or gDNA that made up the material.

The V gene's germline CDR1 is ENHRY and CDR2 SYGVKD. This CDR3 is built from 13 residues. Trimming pared 2 bases from V and 7 bases from J, leaving 8 bases between. In the original analysis: Reference gene primer amplification gave estimated nucleated cell counts. Some clones are missing from TCRdb's copy, which holds only in-frame ones; the method was immunoSEQ multiplex PCR. The D gene and trimming were derived from the DNA, and the V and J assignments and clone size from that table. The sample comprises approximately 200,000 clones, about 88% of which are singletons, and 2.9% rests with the top ten.

This sequence joins TRBV10-3 and TRBJ1-4; D not certain. The sample taken for sequencing was peripheral blood. This receptor was obtained from a woman aged 25 to 39 with active or convalescent COVID-19. The DNA for the CDR3 is TGTGCCATCAGTGAGCCTGGCTCTGAAAAACTGTTTTTT. Its translation: CAISEPGSEKLFF.